The 6 T cell receptor beta chains presented below share a single source sample, sequenced in a study of shared clonotypes between healthy human individuals. Measured with immunoSEQ multiplex PCR; TCRdb has only the in-frame clones, and not every one. The sample has around 2.5 million clones, 80% to 95% seen once; the top ten hold 0.36%. Sequences were obtained from naive CD4+ T cells from PBMCs. Described subset: CD45RA+ positively selected. The source of these receptors is a man aged 18 to 29 in good health. Some clones in this sample may be carry-over from other donors' samples.

This clone has a single count. Other DNA sequences in the sample encode the same CDR3. The rearrangement joins TRBV15 to TRBJ1-5, with 7 nucleotides matching TRBD1. Germline V CDR1 and CDR2: LNHNV, YYDKDF (reference sequence). The V segment lost 9 bases and the J segment 7 bases; nucleotides outside the gene matches: 6. The CDR3 totals 12 residues. CDR3 residues: CATGGGGQPQHF. In DNA, the CDR3 is TGTGCCACAGGGGGCGGGGGACAGCCCCAGCATTTT.

The chain couples TRBV14 to TRBJ1-1; D is possibly TRBD1 (6 bases). Germline lookup yields CDR1 SGHDN and CDR2 FVKESK. The CDR3 has 13 residues. V lost 9 bases and J lost 3, with 14 bases in between. The CDR3 region is CASKQGPDTEAFF. CDR3 nucleotide sequence: TGTGCCAGTAAACAGGGTCCGGACACTGAAGCTTTCTTT.

A few counts support this clone. V usage is TRBV2 and J usage is TRBJ1-3; no clear D. CDR3 length: 13 residues. Per germline, CDR1 SNHLY and CDR2 FYNNEI. Trimming stripped 7 bases from V and 3 bases from J, with 10 bases between. CDR3 amino acids: CASKQFLGNTIYF. The CDR3 DNA reads TGTGCCAGCAAGCAGTTCCTTGGAAACACCATATATTTT.

The chain combines TRBV7-3 with TRBJ2-1; D is possibly TRBD1 (5 bases). In germline, CDR1 is SGHTA, CDR2 FQGTGA. The CDR3 runs to 13 residues. V lost 5 bases and J lost 3, with 8 bases in between. The CDR3 bases are TGTGCCAGCAGCGTTGACAGCTACAATGAGCAGTTCTTC. It codes for CASSVDSYNEQFF.

CDR3 nucleotides: TGTGCCAGCAGCGGGATGGGACTAGCGGGAAATGAGCAGTTCTTC. Amino acids: CASSGMGLAGNEQFF. The chain recombines TRBV7-9 with TRBJ2-1; 13 bases align to TRBD2. Germline assignment: CDR1 SEHNR and CDR2 FQNEAQ (reference sequence). The CDR3 is 15 residues long. V trimming: 5 bases; J trimming: 7 bases; junction bases outside the gene matches: 5.

V gene TRBV15 combines with J gene TRBJ2-6; TRBD1 might be the D (5 bases). Germline-derived CDR1 and CDR2 are LNHNV and YYDKDF (reference sequence). V gave up 0 bases and J gave up 0 bases, with 6 bases separating them. CDR3 length equals 16 residues. The CDR3 region is CATSREGVSGANVLTF. CDR3 coding DNA: TGTGCCACCAGCAGAGAAGGGGTCTCTGGGGCCAACGTCCTGACTTTC.